The 24 T cell receptor beta chains presented below share a single source sample, sequenced in a study of Graves' ophthalmopathy and Graves' hyperthyroidism. Beta-chain TCR CDR3 regions were amplified from RNA transcripts. Following a first-round RT-PCR that used HTBI primers, a second-round multiplex PCR was carried out. One entry per CDR3 protein, called by TCRdb with MiXCR from the multiplex PCR reads. This sample has about 550,000 distinct CDR3 sequences, with about 35% found just once. Material for sequencing was peripheral blood or thyroid tissue (not recorded which). All receptors come from an adult man with Graves' hyperthyroidism.

This clonotype was seen repeatedly, ten times or more. The rearrangement uses TRBV10-3 and TRBJ1-2; the D is unclear. The V gene's germline CDR1 is ENHRY and CDR2 SYGVKD. This CDR3 spans 11 amino acids. V was clipped by 2 bases and J by 8 bases, with 6 bases between them. CDR3 bases: TGTGCCATCAGTGAGGAGTGGGGCTACACCTTC. Protein product: CAISEEWGYTF.

With regard to this clonotype: A read error may explain this, as a much larger clone is one base away. The chain couples TRBV5-1 to TRBJ2-5; a weak D match, TRBD2 (6 bases). Germline V gene sequence: CDR1 SGHRS, CDR2 YFSETQ. There are 14 residues in the CDR3. The CDR3, as DNA: TGCGCCAGCAGCTCGGGAGAGGGTGGAGAGACCCGGTACTTC. As protein: CASSSGEGGETRYF.

The chain carries TRBV10-2 and TRBJ1-1; tentatively, D is TRBD1 (6 bases). The CDR3 runs to 13 residues. Germline loops: CDR1 WSHSY, CDR2 SAAADI. V dropped 11 bases and J dropped 1 base, with 14 bases sitting between them. CDR3 coding DNA: TGCGCCCGCCCGGGACACCAGAACACTGAAGCTTTCTTT. The encoded protein is CARPGHQNTEAFF.

The V gene is TRBV19, the J gene TRBJ2-3; 7 bases are a match to TRBD2. The CDR3 covers 16 residues. From germline, CDR1 is LNHDA and CDR2 SQIVND (reference sequence). V shed 1 base and J 0 bases; nucleotides not matched to a gene: 4. The CDR3 DNA reads TGTGCCAGTAGTATAGTGGGCGGGAGAAGCACAGATACGCAGTATTTT. It codes for CASSIVGGRSTDTQYF. The variable domain in full, with the rest retrieved from reference TRBV19 and TRBJ2-3, is DGGITQSPKYLFRKEGQNVTLSCEQNLNHDAMYWYRQDPGQGLRLIYYSQIVNDFQKGDIAEGYSVSREKKESFPLTVTSAQKNPTAFYLCASSIVGGRSTDTQYFGPGTRLTVL.

As for this clonotype: This may stem from a read error, because a much larger clone lies one nucleotide away. CDR3 sequence (DNA): TGCAATGCTAGAGGCTTTTTTAACACCGGGGAGCTGTTTTTT. As protein: CNARGFFNTGELFF. This sequence joins TRBV20-1 and TRBJ2-2; D not certain. The CDR3 length is 14 residues. Germline loops: CDR1 DFQATT, CDR2 SNEGSKA (reference sequence).

Only one count was recorded for this clonotype. The rearrangement joins TRBV12-5 to TRBJ1-1, with TRBD1 matching over 8 bases. The CDR3 spans 16 residues. Germline loops: CDR1 LGHNT, CDR2 FRNRAP. J was trimmed by 5 bases and V by 2 bases; bases with no gene match: 10. CDR3 coding DNA: TGTGCTAGTGGTTTGCCCCAGACAGGGGAGTTGACTGAAGCTTTCTTT. Its translation is CASGLPQTGELTEAFF. Drawing the rest from reference TRBV12-5 and TRBJ1-1, the complete variable domain is DARVTQTPRHKVTEMGQEVTMRCQPILGHNTVFWYRQTMMQGLELLAYFRNRAPLDDSGMPKDRFSAEMPDATLATLKIQPSEPRDSAVYFCASGLPQTGELTEAFFGQGTRLTVV.

This rearrangement joins TRBV29-1 to TRBJ1-2, with 9 bases aligning to TRBD1. Germline V gene lookup returns CDR1 SQVTM and CDR2 ANQGSEA. CDR3 length equals 12 residues. The V gene end was trimmed by 8 bases and the J gene end by 7 bases; junction bases not matched to a gene: 8. This CDR3 is CSLGQGAAGYTF. CDR3 sequence (DNA): TGCAGCCTGGGACAGGGCGCCGCTGGCTACACCTTC.

The gene calls are TRBV7-2 and TRBJ1-2; no clear D. Germline V gives CDR1 SGHTA, CDR2 FQGNSA. The CDR3 totals 12 residues. V lost 4 bases to trimming and J lost 8 bases, with 11 bases between them. For the CDR3, the DNA is TGTGCCAGCAGCTCCCCTAGCGGGGGCTACACCTTC. Translating gives CASSSPSGGYTF.

The chain employs TRBV5-1 and TRBJ2-7; D may match TRBD1 or TRBD2 (5 bases each). Deletions cut 5 bases from V and 3 bases from J, with 18 bases between. Germline V gene sequence: CDR1 SGHRS, CDR2 YFSETQ. This CDR3 region has 15 residues. The CDR3 DNA follows: TGCGCCAGCAGTCACCGCTCGGGACGGATCTACGAGCAGTACTTC. Translating gives CASSHRSGRIYEQYF.

The chain combines TRBV12-3 or TRBV12-4 with TRBJ1-5; D unclear. The CDR3 has 18 amino acids. The V end lost 1 base, the J end lost 1 base, and 17 bases lay between the germline ends. DNA of the CDR3: TGTGCCAGCAGTTTAGGTCTTCCGGCAGGTTTAAGCAATCAGCCCCAGCATTTT. Its translation: CASSLGLPAGLSNQPQHF.

A note on this clonotype: Possible read error: a much larger clone is one base away. The chain couples TRBV7-2 to TRBJ2-2; a weak D match, TRBD2 (6 bases). The CDR3 is made up of 15 amino acids. Germline CDR1 reads SGHTA; CDR2 reads FQGNSA. The CDR3 bases are TGTGCCAGCAGCGTAGACCCCTCTCCCACCGGGGGGCTGTTTTTT. As protein: CASSVDPSPTGGLFF.

This clonotype was observed a handful of times. This chain connects TRBV10-3 to TRBJ2-2, with no clear D. Germline V gene lookup returns CDR1 ENHRY and CDR2 SYGVKD. This CDR3 is built from 12 residues. Trimming took 6 bases from V and 4 from J, leaving 6 bases between them. Written as DNA, the CDR3 is TGTGCCATCAGGGAGATCACCGGGGAGCTGTTTTTT. As protein: CAIREITGELFF.

The chain couples TRBV15 to TRBJ2-5, with D possibly matching TRBD2 (5 bases). V lost 4 bases and J 5 bases, leaving 23 bases between the germline ends. The CDR3 runs to 17 residues. Germline V gene data show CDR1 as LNHNV and CDR2 as YYDKDF (reference sequence). In DNA, the CDR3 is TGTGCCACCAGCATTAGACGGGCTAGCAGAACCGGGGAGACCCAGTACTTC. Its protein is CATSIRRASRTGETQYF.

This chain links TRBV10-2 with TRBJ1-5, with 8 bases aligning to TRBD1. The CDR3 is made up of 13 amino acids. CDR1 and CDR2 (germline): WSHSY, SAAADI. The trim removed 7 bases at V and 9 bases at J, leaving 8 bases unmatched. The CDR3 is CASTGQGVMPQHF. The CDR3 DNA reads as TGCGCCAGCACTGGACAGGGTGTAATGCCCCAGCATTTT.

V usage is TRBV7-2 and J usage is TRBJ2-1, with D possibly called TRBD1 or TRBD2 (5 bases each). The CDR3 loop spans 16 amino acids. V was pared by 0 bases and J by 0 bases, with 9 bases between. Germline CDR1 is SGHTA and CDR2 is FQGNSA. The CDR3 region has the DNA TGTGCCAGCAGCTTAGCGCCGGGACCCTCCTACAATGAGCAGTTCTTC. The encoded protein is CASSLAPGPSYNEQFF.

The table lists this clonotype with many counts. This chain uses TRBV2 with TRBJ1-1; D is unclear. Germline CDR1 and CDR2: SNHLY and FYNNEI. V lost 6 bases and J 6 bases, leaving 8 bases between the germline ends. This CDR3 comprises 11 residues. CDR3 in DNA: TGTGCCAGCAGGAGTGGGGCTGAAGCTTTCTTT. Its translation is CASRSGAEAFF.

This chain uses TRBV4-1 with TRBJ1-3; weak D call: TRBD1 (5 bases). The CDR3 loop spans 13 amino acids. With 1 base removed from V and 8 bases from J, the gap between germline ends came to 9 bases. Germline V gives CDR1 MGHRA, CDR2 YSYEKL. The CDR3 spells CASSQGGADTIYF. CDR3 DNA: TGCGCCAGCAGCCAAGGGGGCGCGGACACCATATATTTT.

This clonotype has a count of ten or more. The V and J genes are TRBV19 and TRBJ1-3; 9 bases are shared with TRBD1. V trimming: 3 bases; J trimming: 3 bases; junction bases outside the gene matches: 6. This CDR3 contains 16 residues. CDR1 is LNHDA, CDR2 SQIVND, per germline (reference sequence). CDR3 DNA sequence: TGTGCCAGTAGTATGTCGGGGACAGGGAATGGAAACACCATATATTTT. It codes for CASSMSGTGNGNTIYF.

Note on this clonotype: A read error may explain this, as a much larger clone is one base away. The V gene is TRBV12-3 or TRBV12-4, the J gene TRBJ2-7; a possible D gene is TRBD2 (6 bases). The CDR3 length is 17 residues. This CDR3 is CASSLVLGGAREYEQHF. The CDR3 DNA reads TGTGCCAGCAGTTTGGTGCTCGGCGGGGCGCGGGAATACGAGCAGCACTTC.

The count of this clonotype is one. Here the CDR3 reads CASYGRFSYNSPLHF. The CDR3 DNA is TGTGCCAGCTACGGCAGATTCTCCTATAATTCACCCCTCCACTTT. The chain has TRBV28 and TRBJ1-6; D not certain. CDR3 length: 15 residues. Trimming stripped 8 bases from V and 0 bases from J, with 11 bases between. Germline-derived CDR1 and CDR2 are MDHEN and SYDVKM. Filled out from reference TRBV28 and TRBJ1-6, the complete variable domain reads DVKVTQSSRYLVKRTGEKVFLECVQDMDHENMFWYRQDPGLGLRLIYFSYDVKMKEKGDIPEGYSVSREKKERFSLILESASTNQTSMYLCASYGRFSYNSPLHFGNGTRLTVT.

J is TRBJ2-7 and V is TRBV29-1, with 8 nucleotides matching TRBD1. V shed 8 bases, J shed 4 bases, and the junction held 13 bases outside the gene matches. The germline V gene has CDR1 SQVTM and CDR2 ANQGSEA. CDR3 size: 14 residues. CDR3 in amino acids: CSQTQGAGFYEQYF. CDR3 in DNA: TGCAGCCAAACTCAGGGGGCCGGATTTTACGAGCAGTACTTC.

This clonotype was observed at least ten times. V is TRBV5-1 and J is TRBJ1-2; D gene uncertain. The germline gives CDR1 SGHRS, CDR2 YFSETQ. Trimming removed 0 bases from V and 4 bases from J, with 7 bases in between. The CDR3 has 13 residues. CDR3 protein: CASSLEQIYGYTF. The CDR3 DNA sequence: TGCGCCAGCAGCTTGGAACAGATCTATGGCTACACCTTC.

The chain is built from TRBV7-9 and TRBJ2-3, with 7 bases fitting TRBD1. Germline CDR1 is SEHNR and CDR2 is FQNEAQ (reference sequence). This CDR3 has 10 amino acids. The J segment lost 13 bases and the V segment lost 5 bases, leaving 3 bases of the junction unmatched. CDR3 nucleotides: TGTGCCAGCAGCCCCAGGGGGAAGTATTTT. Translating gives CASSPRGKYF.

This clonotype was detected a few times. V and J are TRBV10-3 and TRBJ2-5; perhaps TRBD2 as D (5 bases). The ends were cut back, 10 bases at V and 2 bases at J, with 23 bases in the middle. Germline loops: CDR1 ENHRY, CDR2 SYGVKD. The CDR3 totals 16 residues. The chain's CDR3 is CASSPAPLELQETQYF. For the CDR3, the DNA is TGTGCCAGCAGCCCGGCCCCACTAGAGCTGCAAGAGACCCAGTACTTC.